This is a list of T cell receptor beta chains from one sample in a study of T cells after yellow fever vaccination. Each CDR3 protein is one row after TCRdb ran MiXCR on the 5' RACE reads. The sample lists 150,000 to 200,000 distinct CDR3 sequences, approximately 6.2% occurring once. Sequencing used CD4+ T cells sorted from PBMCs, obtained on the day of the first yellow fever vaccination. The receptor set was obtained from a man aged 18 to 29 who received the YFV17D yellow fever vaccine. Both conserved end residues are part of each CDR3. D genes are given only for firm matches. Expanded clones get a size class; other rows say once, few or many, or leave the size out.

d_call clone_size j_call v_call cdr3_length cdr3_nt cdr3_aa
. . TRBJ2-7 TRBV30 12 TGTGCCTGGAGTGTACAAGGATTTGAGCAGTACTTC CAWSVQGFEQYF
TRBD1 few TRBJ1-2 TRBV25-1 14 TGTGCCAGCAGGGGACCGGGACAGGGATATGGCTACACCTTC CASRGPGQGYGYTF
. many TRBJ2-7 TRBV12-3/TRBV12-4 13 TGTGCCAGCAGTTTGGGAAGGGCCTACGAGCAGTACTTC CASSLGRAYEQYF
. few TRBJ2-3 TRBV20-1 14 TGCAGTGCTAGAGGGCAGCCTAACACAGATACGCAGTATTTT CSARGQPNTDTQYF
. few TRBJ2-4 TRBV29-1 16 TGCAGCGCTACTACCGGGACAAACTTAGCCAAAAACATTCAGTACTTC CSATTGTNLAKNIQYF
. . TRBJ1-5 TRBV3-1 12 TGTGCCAGCAGCCGAACCCCGGGGGTGCAGCATTTT CASSRTPGVQHF
. few TRBJ1-1 TRBV12-3/TRBV12-4 14 TGTGCCAGCAGTCCGAGGCAGCAGAACACTGAAGCTTTCTTT CASSPRQQNTEAFF
. many TRBJ1-3 TRBV7-9 15 TGTGCCAGCAGCTTAAACCTTCGCTCTGGAAACACCATATATTTT CASSLNLRSGNTIYF
TRBD2 many TRBJ2-5 TRBV4-1 18 TGCGCCAGCAGCCAGGATTTTCGGGCTAGCGGGGCGCCTGAGACCCAGTACTTC CASSQDFRASGAPETQYF
. . TRBJ2-1 TRBV29-1 13 TGCAGCGTTGAAGTCGGTCGGGGCTATGAGCAGTTCTTC CSVEVGRGYEQFF